This TCR beta chain emerged from a study of T cell responses to AZD1222 COVID-19 vaccine (dated by TCRdb to 2020 to 2023). Background on the whole study: Because spike-specific TCR depth and breadth did not differ between the two schedules, AZD1222 recipients who got a second dose at roughly 4 weeks were pooled with those who got a second dose at roughly 12 weeks. TCR sequencing covered some 250 trial participants: roughly 200 given two doses of AZD1222 and about 26 given two doses of MenACWY control vaccine. Trial participants were enrolled by age into subgroups of 18-55, 56-69 and 70-plus years, and around 140, 26 and 57 TCR-sequenced participants, respectively, were included in these subgroups.

In regard to this clone: Its antigen target is currently unknown. Base qualities are not provided; no much larger clone lies one nucleotide away.

In the paper's terms, the time point label means: baseline before first vaccination. Samples from vaccinated people were obtained from the UK trials COV001 and COV002, which included a single-blind randomized controlled phase 2/3 trial of AZD1222 (ChAdOx1 nCoV-19) in healthy adults. For TCRbeta chain sequencing, PBMC samples were collected from trial participants at day 0 and at day 28 after the second dose. Study-wide conclusions, independent of this receptor: Conclusions about previously exposed vaccinees were limited because only six or seven AZD1222 recipients were SARS-CoV-2 seropositive at baseline. No day 14 peak-response samples were available, so repertoires were characterized only after the peak T cell response. Most participants were white British and females outnumbered males, and the authors suggested that clonal diversity may have been underestimated. Reportedly, almost half of the unique spike-specific TCRs recognized epitopes lying outside the regions that are mutated in the B.1.351 and B.1.1.7 variants. Spike-specific TCR breadth and depth rose significantly after two AZD1222 doses compared with day 0 and with MenACWY recipients. Vaccine-associated CD4 TCRs spanned the whole spike protein, with dominant responses in regions 160-218 and 743-854. The 56-69-year group was small, and its depth increase did not reach significance, likely because of low power.

The germline V gene encodes CDR1 LGHDT and CDR2 YNNKEL (reference sequence). V loses 4 bases of germline sequence and J loses 5 bases, and the interval between the two ends is 17 bases. Including the terminal cysteine and phenylalanine, the CDR3 comprises 15 residues. Only the CDR3 region is kept as DNA, spanning 45 bases read in frame from base 1. The CDR3 regions of human TCRbeta chains were analyzed by immunosequencing. Regarding the original processing steps: Repertoire TCRs were matched against a reference library of SARS-CoV-2-specific TCRs generated with the MIRA antigen-specificity platform. Breadth meant the fraction of unique TCRs that were SARS-CoV-2-associated, whereas depth meant the fraction of total T cells that were SARS-CoV-2-associated. Using the MIRA data, every spike-specific TCR was mapped to the spike region that the TCR reacted to and assigned to either a CD4 or a CD8 class. Log10-transformed breadth and depth values were compared by one-way ANOVA with Sidak's multiple comparisons tests. Drawn from immuneACCESS, this table holds only the in-frame rearrangements with V and J called that TCRdb kept. Clones are partly lost; checked studies trace under half to an unresolved V gene and leave the rest unexplained. V, J and clone size are those of that table, while D and trimming were read from the DNA. The sample includes about 140,000 clones, with about 90% observed a single time. The ten largest clones represent around 3.6% of the sample.

This receptor was obtained from an adult in good health. The rearrangement joined TRBV3-1 (or the pseudogene TRBV3-2) to TRBJ1-2, with the D segment identity uncertain. The sample here was peripheral blood, taken on day 0 of AZD1222 vaccination. This receptor has the CDR3 CASSPLQGYGYGYTF. The DNA sequence reads TGTGCCAGCAGCCCTCTGCAAGGATATGGTTATGGCTACACCTTC.